The clone carrying this TCR beta chain has a count of ten or more. As yet, its antigen is unknown. The read terminates 3 residues ahead of where the CDR3 ends, so the germline J gene completes it. This sample is part of a study of T cell clonality in common variable immunodeficiency. Study-level points and caveats: CVID subjects had higher TCRbeta clonality than healthy controls, most marked in about a third.

Trimming shortened V by 4 bases and J by 3 bases, and 13 bases separated the two germline ends. Germline V CDR1 and CDR2: DFQATT, SNEGSKA (reference sequence). The CDR3 has 14 residues. Produced via immunoSEQ multiplex PCR; TCRdb's table is partial and in-frame only. The repertoire yields around 39,000 clones, none seen only once; the top ten contain about 1%. The chain couples TRBV20-1 to TRBJ1-3; D perhaps matches TRBD1 (6 bases). The origin of this receptor is a person between 18 and 75 years old in good health. The sequencing sample was made of peripheral blood mononuclear cells. The CDR3 bases that were read are TGCAGTGCTATTAGAACAGGGTTTGGAAACACC. Translated: CSAIRTGFGNT. The complete CDR3 sequence is CSAIRTGFGNTIYF.